The 32 T cell receptor beta chains below come from one sample, sequenced in a study of glioma-infiltrating T cells after dendritic cell vaccination. The data were produced by immunoSEQ multiplex PCR, yet TCRdb's version contains in-frame clones alone and is incomplete. The top ten clones hold 2% to 2.5% of a sample with tens of thousands of clones, around 87% of them seen once. Sample time point: after dendritic cell vaccination, including at tumor progression/relapse. The sequenced sample was blood, obtained after dendritic cell vaccination. These receptor sequences come from a human donor with glioblastoma.

The V and J genes are TRBV6-1 and TRBJ1-5; a weak D match, TRBD1 (5 bases). V lost 1 base and J lost 11, with 15 bases in between. This CDR3 is built from 14 residues. Germline loops: CDR1 MNHNS, CDR2 SASEGT. CDR3 protein: CASSEERGTLAQHF. Written as DNA, the CDR3 is TGTGCCAGCAGTGAAGAAAGGGGAACGCTGGCCCAGCATTTT.

The CDR3 DNA reads TGTGCCACCAGCCGGGTGGGCGGGGGGTTTTCCTCCTACGAGCAGTACTTC. It is translated as CATSRVGGGFSSYEQYF. This chain links TRBV15 with TRBJ2-7, with 8 positions matching TRBD2. V dropped 5 bases and J dropped 0; count of bases not matched to a gene: 12. This CDR3 is built from 17 residues. Germline V CDR1 and CDR2: LNHNV, YYDKDF (reference sequence).

The rearrangement uses TRBV10-3 and TRBJ1-1, with 9 bases that match TRBD1. The CDR3 has 15 residues. J was trimmed by 6 bases and V by 0 bases; bases with no gene match: 5. Germline V lookup: CDR1 ENHRY, CDR2 SYGVKD. The CDR3 reads CAISESGTGTSEAFF. The CDR3 DNA reads TGTGCCATCAGTGAGTCCGGGACAGGGACCTCTGAAGCTTTCTTT.

This rearrangement joins TRBV14 to TRBJ1-3, with D possibly matching TRBD1 (5 bases). The germline gives CDR1 SGHDN, CDR2 FVKESK. Between the trimmed V and J ends, which lost 2 bases and 0 bases, there was a span of 11 bases. The CDR3 sequence is 16 residues long. CDR3 DNA: TGTGCCAGCAGCCAACGACAGAGAAGCTCTGGAAACACCATATATTTT. It is translated as CASSQRQRSSGNTIYF.

The genes are TRBV5-4 and TRBJ2-2; D is possibly TRBD2 (6 bases). This CDR3 has 16 amino acids. The ends were cut back, 4 bases at V and 2 bases at J, with 15 bases in the middle. Germline V gene lookup returns CDR1 SGHNT and CDR2 YYREEE (reference sequence). CDR3 loop: CASSRGTGLNTGELFF. The CDR3 nucleotides read TGTGCCAGCAGCCGGGGGACTGGACTCAACACCGGGGAGCTGTTTTTT.

This chain joins TRBV7-3 and TRBJ2-7, with D tentatively TRBD2 (6 bases). The CDR3 runs 16 residues. Germline loops: CDR1 SGHTA, CDR2 FQGTGA. Trimming took off 2 bases at V and 2 bases at J, with 16 bases between the two ends. DNA for the CDR3: TGTGCCAGCAGCTTAGCTACCCTAGCGTACCCCTACGAGCAGTACTTC. This translates into CASSLATLAYPYEQYF. Complete variable domain (other parts from reference TRBV7-3 and TRBJ2-7): GAGVSQTPSNKVTEKGKYVELRCDPISGHTALYWYRQSLGQGPEFLIYFQGTGAADDSGLPNDRFFAVRPEGSVSTLKIQRTERGDSAVYLCASSLATLAYPYEQYFGPGTRLTVT.

A note on this clone: The sample carries other DNA sequences with the same CDR3. This CDR3 reads CASSQAYEQYF. In nucleotides, the CDR3 is TGTGCCAGCAGCCAAGCTTACGAGCAGTACTTC. J is TRBJ2-7 and V is TRBV14; no clear D. V was clipped by 1 base and J by 4 bases, with 2 bases between them. There are 11 residues in the CDR3. Per the germline V gene, CDR1 is SGHDN and CDR2 is FVKESK.

In the case of this clone: The junction and the germline gene differ at one end; a read error may be behind it. The chain has TRBV19 and TRBJ2-5; 7 bases are a match to TRBD1. The CDR3 runs 14 residues. Germline CDR1 reads LNHDA; CDR2 reads SQIVND (reference sequence). The CDR3 here is CASSTGATQGTQYF. The CDR3 region has the DNA TGTGCCAGCTCCACAGGGGCGACACAAGGGACCCAGTACTTC.

The count of this clone is one. The genes are TRBV7-9 and TRBJ2-3; 13 bases are a match to TRBD2. Germline V lookup: CDR1 SEHNR, CDR2 FQNEAQ (reference sequence). The trim removed 5 bases at V and 0 bases at J, leaving 5 bases unmatched. The CDR3 length is 17 residues. The CDR3 loop reads CASSQTTSGGSTDTQYF. The CDR3 nucleotides are TGTGCCAGCAGCCAAACGACTAGCGGGGGGAGCACAGATACGCAGTATTTT. Using reference TRBV7-9 and TRBJ2-3 for the parts outside the CDR3, the full variable domain is DTGVSQNPRHKITKRGQNVTFRCDPISEHNRLYWYRQTLGQGPEFLTYFQNEAQLEKSRLLSDRFSAERPKGSFSTLEIQRTEQGDSAMYLCASSQTTSGGSTDTQYFGPGTRLTVL.

The chain couples TRBV6-6 to TRBJ1-1, with 7 bases matching TRBD1. CDR3 length: 13 amino acids. Unmatched junction bases numbered 7, after V lost 7 bases and J lost 5 bases. In germline, CDR1 is MNHNY, CDR2 SVGAGI (reference sequence). CDR3 residues: CASTDRVATEAFF. As DNA, the CDR3 is TGTGCCAGCACCGACAGGGTTGCTACTGAAGCTTTCTTT.

This sequence joins TRBV6-5 and TRBJ1-1, with D unresolved. V was shortened by 7 bases and J by 6 bases, with 15 bases between the two germline ends. This CDR3 spans 13 amino acids. Germline V gives CDR1 MNHEY, CDR2 SVGAGI. In DNA form, the CDR3 reads TGTGCCAGCACTCTACCTGGCGGGTCTGAAGCTTTCTTT. Translating gives CASTLPGGSEAFF.

The chain combines TRBV27 with TRBJ2-3; TRBD1 matches at 7 bases. Germline trimming cut 5 bases from V and 2 bases from J; bases unmatched to any gene: 4. The CDR3 is 14 amino acids. Germline V gene data show CDR1 as MNHEY and CDR2 as SMNVEV (reference sequence). The CDR3 DNA reads TGTGCCAGCAGTCCGGGACAGTACACAGATACGCAGTATTTT. Protein sequence: CASSPGQYTDTQYF.

The chain carries TRBV7-2 and TRBJ2-7; 7 bases fit TRBD1. The V and J ends lost 3 bases and 3 bases, in that order; junction bases with no gene match: 8. Germline CDR1 SGHTA, CDR2 FQGNSA. This CDR3 has 15 amino acids. The DNA of the CDR3 is TGTGCCAGCAGCTTGAAGGGGGCATTCAACTACGAGCAGTACTTC. Translated, it gives CASSLKGAFNYEQYF.

This chain uses TRBV6-4 with TRBJ2-3; 11 nucleotides agree with TRBD2. Germline assignment: CDR1 MRHNA and CDR2 SNTAGT. Trimming cost V 0 bases and J 4 bases; bases outside gene matches: 0. This CDR3 spans 15 amino acids. CDR3 nucleotide sequence: TGTGCCAGCAGTGACTCTAGCGGGGGGGCAGATACGCAGTATTTT. Encoded protein: CASSDSSGGADTQYF.

V usage is TRBV9 and J usage is TRBJ2-1, with 9 bases fitting TRBD2. The trim removed 3 bases at V and 4 bases at J, leaving 5 bases unmatched. Germline assignment: CDR1 SGDLS and CDR2 YYNGEE. The CDR3 loop spans 15 amino acids. CDR3 DNA sequence: TGTGCCAGCAGCGGTGGCGGGGGGGATTACAATGAGCAGTTCTTC. This encodes CASSGGGGDYNEQFF.

The chain carries TRBV5-1 and TRBJ1-1, with D hard to call. CDR3 length: 14 amino acids. Germline V lookup: CDR1 SGHRS, CDR2 YFSETQ. Trimming removed 4 bases at V and 1 base at J, with 11 bases between. Here the CDR3 reads CASSRIGGNTEAFF. CDR3 nucleotide sequence: TGCGCCAGCAGCCGGATCGGAGGGAACACTGAAGCTTTCTTT.

The chain recombines TRBV11-2 with TRBJ2-7; 7 nucleotides align to TRBD1. Germline loops: CDR1 SGHAT, CDR2 FQNNGV. V was clipped by 0 bases and J by 0 bases; unmatched bases: 8. The CDR3 is made up of 17 amino acids. CDR3 DNA: TGTGCCAGCAGCTTAGATCGGACAGGTATAAGCTCCTACGAGCAGTACTTC. It translates to CASSLDRTGISSYEQYF.

V gene TRBV14 combines with J gene TRBJ2-7; D perhaps matches TRBD2 (5 bases). The CDR3 covers 15 residues. Between the trimmed V and J ends, which lost 0 bases and 0 bases, there was a span of 9 bases. Germline V gene data show CDR1 as SGHDN and CDR2 as FVKESK. The CDR3 sequence is CASSQDRGSSYEQYF. DNA for the CDR3: TGTGCCAGCAGCCAAGATCGAGGGAGCTCCTACGAGCAGTACTTC.

The rearrangement links TRBV5-4 to TRBJ2-1, with 9 bases lining up with TRBD2. In germline, CDR1 is SGHNT, CDR2 YYREEE (reference sequence). The CDR3 is made up of 16 amino acids. V lost 0 bases and J lost 6; bases outside the gene matches: 7. This CDR3 reads CASSLGVAGVGNEQFF. DNA of the CDR3: TGTGCCAGCAGCTTGGGAGTAGCGGGAGTAGGCAATGAGCAGTTCTTC. Full variable domain (rest looked up from reference TRBV5-4 and TRBJ2-1): ETGVTQSPTHLIKTRGQQVTLRCSSQSGHNTVSWYQQALGQGPQFIFQYYREEENGRGNFPPRFSGLQFPNYSSELNVNALELDDSALYLCASSLGVAGVGNEQFFGPGTRLTVL.

The rearrangement uses TRBV7-9 and TRBJ2-5; perhaps TRBD1 as D (6 bases). V lost 2 bases and J lost 2, with 15 bases in between. Germline V gene sequence: CDR1 SEHNR, CDR2 FQNEAQ (reference sequence). The CDR3 loop spans 16 amino acids. CDR3 protein: CASSLRGTRVQETQYF. CDR3 coding DNA: TGTGCCAGCAGCTTAAGGGGGACCAGGGTGCAAGAGACCCAGTACTTC.

This clone showed up just once. V usage is TRBV5-1 and J usage is TRBJ2-3; D gene unclear. This CDR3 has 11 residues. Deletions cut 1 base from V and 5 bases from J, with 2 bases between. CDR1 SGHRS and CDR2 YFSETQ come from the germline V gene. The CDR3 DNA follows: TGCGCCAGCAGCTTGCTAGATACGCAGTATTTT. This encodes CASSLLDTQYF. The full variable domain, completed using reference TRBV5-1 and TRBJ2-3, is KAGVTQTPRYLIKTRGQQVTLSCSPISGHRSVSWYQQTPGQGLQFLFEYFSETQRNKGNFPGRFSGRQFSNSRSEMNVSTLELGDSALYLCASSLLDTQYFGPGTRLTVL.

The V gene is TRBV7-2, the J gene TRBJ1-2, with 10 bases that match TRBD1. This CDR3 is 15 amino acids long. Germline CDR1 reads SGHTA; CDR2 reads FQGNSA. V lost 1 base, J lost 6 bases, and 5 bases stayed unmatched. CDR3 nucleotide sequence: TGTGCCAGCAGCTTAGTTTGGACAGGGGGGAATGGCTACACCTTC. Translation: CASSLVWTGGNGYTF.

This chain links TRBV7-9 with TRBJ2-3, with D uncertain. CDR3 length: 14 amino acids. Germline V gene lookup returns CDR1 SEHNR and CDR2 FQNEAQ (reference sequence). V shed 10 bases and J shed 0 bases, with 14 bases lying between them. The CDR3 region is CANGDGGSTDTQYF. The CDR3, as DNA: TGTGCCAACGGAGATGGCGGAAGCACAGATACGCAGTATTTT. Filled out from reference TRBV7-9 and TRBJ2-3, the complete variable domain reads DTGVSQNPRHKITKRGQNVTFRCDPISEHNRLYWYRQTLGQGPEFLTYFQNEAQLEKSRLLSDRFSAERPKGSFSTLEIQRTEQGDSAMYLCANGDGGSTDTQYFGPGTRLTVL.

The genes are TRBV10-3 and TRBJ1-2, with a tentative D call TRBD1 (6 bases). The ends were cut back, 7 bases at V and 7 bases at J, with 16 bases in the middle. Per germline, CDR1 ENHRY and CDR2 SYGVKD. The CDR3 loop spans 13 amino acids. The chain's CDR3 is CAITPQGGGGYTF. CDR3 coding DNA: TGTGCCATCACCCCACAGGGCGGAGGTGGCTACACCTTC.

The chain joins TRBV6-5 to TRBJ2-1; 9 bases align to TRBD2. The CDR3 contains 14 residues. Germline V gene lookup returns CDR1 MNHEY and CDR2 SVGAGI. The V and J ends lost 2 bases and 9 bases, in that order; junction bases with no gene match: 5. The CDR3 loop is CASSYTGTSTEQFF. DNA for the CDR3: TGTGCCAGCAGTTACACCGGGACTAGCACTGAGCAGTTCTTC.

The chain uses TRBV5-1 and TRBJ2-7; 8 nucleotides align to TRBD1. This CDR3 spans 14 amino acids. Trimming cost V 2 bases and J 6 bases; bases outside gene matches: 7. In germline, CDR1 is SGHRS, CDR2 YFSETQ. The CDR3 DNA reads TGCGCCAGCAGCTTAGGGACAGGAACACGCGAGCAGTACTTC. Translation: CASSLGTGTREQYF.

The rearrangement links TRBV29-1 to TRBJ2-7; 7 bases align to TRBD1. CDR3 length: 12 residues. With V trimmed by 8 bases and J by 2 bases, 6 bases remained unmatched. Germline CDR1 and CDR2: SQVTM and ANQGSEA. The CDR3 spells CSTTRGPYEQYF. The CDR3 nucleotides are TGCAGCACCACGAGGGGGCCCTACGAGCAGTACTTC.

This clone has just one count. The V gene is TRBV6-4, the J gene TRBJ2-2; D may be TRBD1 (6 bases). CDR3 length: 15 residues. V was pared by 7 bases and J by 4 bases, with 16 bases between. Germline V gene sequence: CDR1 MRHNA, CDR2 SNTAGT. The chain's CDR3 is CASTLSGQSTGELFF. The CDR3, as DNA: TGTGCCAGCACCCTCTCCGGACAGAGCACCGGGGAGCTGTTTTTT.

In this sample, this clone turned up once. The chain is built from TRBV29-1 and TRBJ1-3; 7 nucleotides agree with TRBD1. Germline loops: CDR1 SQVTM, CDR2 ANQGSEA. V gave up 7 bases and J gave up 2 bases; unmatched junction bases: 5. The length of the CDR3 is 13 residues. CDR3 coding DNA: TGCAGCGCCCTGACAGGGACTGGAAACACCATATATTTT. It encodes CSALTGTGNTIYF.

V is TRBV9 and J is TRBJ2-1; D possibly corresponds to TRBD2 (7 bases). V was shortened by 0 bases and J by 4 bases, with 11 bases between the two germline ends. Germline-derived CDR1 and CDR2 are SGDLS and YYNGEE. This CDR3 has 15 amino acids. CDR3 coding DNA: TGTGCCAGCAGCGTAGGGGGGGGGCAATACAATGAGCAGTTCTTC. Translation: CASSVGGGQYNEQFF. Drawing the rest from reference TRBV9 and TRBJ2-1, the complete variable domain is DSGVTQTPKHLITATGQRVTLRCSPRSGDLSVYWYQQSLDQGLQFLIQYYNGEERAKGNILERFSAQQFPDLHSELNLSSLELGDSALYFCASSVGGGQYNEQFFGPGTRLTVL.

V gene TRBV18 combines with J gene TRBJ2-7, with D possibly matching TRBD1 (6 bases). Germline CDR1 and CDR2: KGHSH and LQKENI. The CDR3 is 16 amino acids. The V end was cut by 3 bases, the J end by 1 base, with 16 bases between. CDR3 in DNA: TGTGCCAGCTCACCCCCTGACAGGACTTCTTCCTACGAGCAGTACTTC. Translating it yields CASSPPDRTSSYEQYF.

In nucleotides, the CDR3 is TGTGCCAGCAGCCAAGATCACGACAGCTCTGGAAACACCATATATTTT. This gives the protein CASSQDHDSSGNTIYF. This chain joins TRBV4-2 and TRBJ1-3, with a tentative D call TRBD1 (5 bases). There are 16 residues in the CDR3. CDR1 is LGHNA, CDR2 YNFKEQ, per germline. The V gene lost 0 bases and the J gene lost 0 bases, with 9 bases spanning the gap.